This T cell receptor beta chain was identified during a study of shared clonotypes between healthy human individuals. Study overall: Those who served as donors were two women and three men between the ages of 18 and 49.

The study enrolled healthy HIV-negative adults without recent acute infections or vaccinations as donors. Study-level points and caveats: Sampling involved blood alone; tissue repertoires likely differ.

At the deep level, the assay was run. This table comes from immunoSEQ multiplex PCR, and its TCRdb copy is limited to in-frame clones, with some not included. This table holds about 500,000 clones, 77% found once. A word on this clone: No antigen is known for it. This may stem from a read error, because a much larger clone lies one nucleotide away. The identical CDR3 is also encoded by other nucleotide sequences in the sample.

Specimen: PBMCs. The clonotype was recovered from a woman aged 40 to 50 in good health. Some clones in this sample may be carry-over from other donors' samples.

The CDR3: CASSTDRGRIGELFF. The CDR3 DNA follows: TGCGCCAGCAGCACGGACAGGGGGCGTATCGGGGAGCTGTTTTTT. This chain connects TRBV11-2 to TRBJ2-2, with TRBD1 matching 11 bases. The CDR3 has 15 residues. CDR1 and CDR2 (germline): SGHAT, FQNNGV.